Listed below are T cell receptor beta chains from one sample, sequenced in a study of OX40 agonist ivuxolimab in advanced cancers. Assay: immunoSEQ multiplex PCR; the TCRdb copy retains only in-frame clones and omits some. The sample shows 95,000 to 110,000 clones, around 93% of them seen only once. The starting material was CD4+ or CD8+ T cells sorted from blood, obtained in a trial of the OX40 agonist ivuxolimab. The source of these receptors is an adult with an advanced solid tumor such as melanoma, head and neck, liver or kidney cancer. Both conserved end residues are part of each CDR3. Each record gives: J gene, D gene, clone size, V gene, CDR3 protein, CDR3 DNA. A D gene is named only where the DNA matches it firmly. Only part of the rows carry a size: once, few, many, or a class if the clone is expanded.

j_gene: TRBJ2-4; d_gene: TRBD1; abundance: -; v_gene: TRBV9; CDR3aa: CASSIDDRGAKNIQYF; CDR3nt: TGTGCCAGCAGCATTGACGACAGGGGAGCCAAAAACATTCAGTACTTC
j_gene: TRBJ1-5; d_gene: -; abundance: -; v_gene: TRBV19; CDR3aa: CASGKDGGPPQHF; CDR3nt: TGTGCCAGTGGGAAGGACGGGGGGCCCCCCCAGCATTTT
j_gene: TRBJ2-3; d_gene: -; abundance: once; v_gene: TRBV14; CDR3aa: CASRGLTSTDTQYF; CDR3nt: TGTGCCAGCAGAGGGCTAACTAGCACAGATACGCAGTATTTT
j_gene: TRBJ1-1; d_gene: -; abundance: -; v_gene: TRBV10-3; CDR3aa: CAISDRENTEAFF; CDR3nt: TGTGCCATCAGTGACAGGGAGAACACTGAAGCTTTCTTT
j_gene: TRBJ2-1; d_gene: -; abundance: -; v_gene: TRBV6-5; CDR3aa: CASSLDYLSNEQFF; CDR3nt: TGTGCCAGCAGTTTGGACTACCTTTCGAATGAGCAGTTCTTC
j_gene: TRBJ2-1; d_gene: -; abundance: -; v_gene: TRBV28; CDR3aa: CASSFYRETYNEQFF; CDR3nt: TGTGCCAGCAGTTTCTACCGGGAGACCTACAATGAGCAGTTCTTC
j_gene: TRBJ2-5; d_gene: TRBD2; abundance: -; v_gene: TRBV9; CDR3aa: CASSETSASTQYF; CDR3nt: TGTGCCAGCAGCGAGACTAGCGCCTCGACCCAGTACTTC
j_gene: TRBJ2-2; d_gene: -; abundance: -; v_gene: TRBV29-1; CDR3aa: CSVHRGGDTGELFF; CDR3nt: TGCAGCGTTCACAGGGGGGGAGATACCGGGGAGCTGTTTTTT
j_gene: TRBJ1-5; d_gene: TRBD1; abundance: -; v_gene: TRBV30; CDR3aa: CAWSLGTAQNQPQHF; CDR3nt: TGTGCCTGGAGTCTAGGGACAGCCCAAAATCAGCCCCAGCATTTT
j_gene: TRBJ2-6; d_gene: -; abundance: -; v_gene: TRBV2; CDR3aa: CASSTVGANVLTF; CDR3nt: TGTGCCAGCTCGACAGTTGGGGCCAACGTCCTGACTTTC
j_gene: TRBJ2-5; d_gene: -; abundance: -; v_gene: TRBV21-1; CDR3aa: CASSKGYGGPKETQYF; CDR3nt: TGTGCCAGCAGCAAAGGATATGGAGGGCCTAAAGAGACCCAGTACTTC
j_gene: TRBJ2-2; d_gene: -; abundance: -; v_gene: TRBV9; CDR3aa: CASSPGTVPNTGELFF; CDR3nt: TGTGCCAGCAGCCCCGGGACTGTACCGAACACCGGGGAGCTGTTTTTT
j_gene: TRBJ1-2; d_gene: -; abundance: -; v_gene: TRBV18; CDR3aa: CASSPGTGKTNYGYTF; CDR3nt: TGTGCCAGCTCACCAGGCACCGGGAAAACTAACTATGGCTACACCTTC
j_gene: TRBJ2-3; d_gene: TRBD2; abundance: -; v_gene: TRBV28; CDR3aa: CASSSLTSGTDTQYF; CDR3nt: TGTGCCAGCAGTTCCTTGACTAGCGGCACAGATACGCAGTATTTT
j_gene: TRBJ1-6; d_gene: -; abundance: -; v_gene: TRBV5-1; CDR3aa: CASSRTEDSYNSPLHF; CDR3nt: TGCGCCAGCAGCAGAACGGAGGATTCCTATAATTCACCCCTCCACTTT
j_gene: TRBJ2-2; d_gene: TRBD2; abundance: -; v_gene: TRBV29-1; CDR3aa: CSGGTSGSPNTGELFF; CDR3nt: TGCAGCGGAGGGACTAGCGGGAGCCCGAACACCGGGGAGCTGTTTTTT
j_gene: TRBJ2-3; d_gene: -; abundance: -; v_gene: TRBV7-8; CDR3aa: CASSPPSVTQYF; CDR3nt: TGTGCCAGCAGCCCGCCATCGGTCACGCAGTATTTT
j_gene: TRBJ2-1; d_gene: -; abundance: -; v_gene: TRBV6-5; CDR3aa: CASAKPDSEGNEQFF; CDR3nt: TGTGCCAGCGCTAAACCGGACAGTGAGGGCAATGAGCAGTTCTTC
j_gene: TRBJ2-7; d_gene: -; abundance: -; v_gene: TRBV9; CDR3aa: CASSAREVLKGEQYF; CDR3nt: TGTGCCAGCAGCGCGAGAGAGGTCCTAAAAGGCGAGCAGTACTTC
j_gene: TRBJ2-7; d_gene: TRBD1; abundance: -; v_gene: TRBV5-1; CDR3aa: CASSQDRNYEQYF; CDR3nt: TGCGCCAGCAGCCAGGACAGGAATTACGAGCAGTACTTC
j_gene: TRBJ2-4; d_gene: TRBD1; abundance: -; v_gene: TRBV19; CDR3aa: CASSTQGASAIQYF; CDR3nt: TGTGCCAGTAGCACCCAGGGGGCTTCGGCCATTCAGTACTTC
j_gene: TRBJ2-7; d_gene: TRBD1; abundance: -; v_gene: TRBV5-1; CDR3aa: CASSPGLGQGYYEQYF; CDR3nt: TGCGCCAGCAGCCCTGGTTTAGGACAGGGATACTACGAGCAGTACTTC
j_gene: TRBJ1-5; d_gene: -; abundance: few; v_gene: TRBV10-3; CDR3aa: CAIRANNQPQHF; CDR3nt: TGTGCCATCAGGGCGAACAATCAGCCCCAGCATTTT
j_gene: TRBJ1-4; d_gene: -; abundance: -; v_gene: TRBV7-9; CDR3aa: CASSLGGGANEKLFF; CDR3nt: TGTGCCAGCAGCTTAGGAGGGGGAGCTAATGAAAAACTGTTTTTT
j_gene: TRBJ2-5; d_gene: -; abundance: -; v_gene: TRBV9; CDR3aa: CASSVESLAEETQYF; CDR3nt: TGTGCCAGCAGCGTAGAAAGTCTGGCGGAAGAGACCCAGTACTTC
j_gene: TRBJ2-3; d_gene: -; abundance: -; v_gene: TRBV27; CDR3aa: CASSSIHPTRADTQYF; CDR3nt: TGTGCCAGCAGTTCGATCCACCCGACGCGGGCAGATACGCAGTATTTT
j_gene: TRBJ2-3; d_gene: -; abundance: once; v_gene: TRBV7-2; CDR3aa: CASGASDTQYF; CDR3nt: TGTGCCAGCGGAGCTTCAGATACGCAGTATTTT
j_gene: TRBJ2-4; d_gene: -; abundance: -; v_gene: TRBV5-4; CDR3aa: CASSLDLAKNIQYF; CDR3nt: TGTGCCAGCAGCTTGGACCTAGCCAAAAACATTCAGTACTTC
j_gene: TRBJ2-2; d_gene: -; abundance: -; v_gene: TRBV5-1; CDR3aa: CASSSGTRERSGELFF; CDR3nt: TGCGCCAGCAGCTCCGGGACCCGGGAGCGCTCCGGGGAGCTGTTTTTT
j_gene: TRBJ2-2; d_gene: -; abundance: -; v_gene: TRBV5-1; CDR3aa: CASSVGETGELFF; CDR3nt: TGCGCCAGCAGCGTGGGGGAGACCGGGGAGCTGTTTTTT
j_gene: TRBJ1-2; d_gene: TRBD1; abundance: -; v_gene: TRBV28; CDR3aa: CASTMTGGRGYTF; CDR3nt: TGTGCCAGCACCATGACAGGGGGTAGAGGCTACACCTTC
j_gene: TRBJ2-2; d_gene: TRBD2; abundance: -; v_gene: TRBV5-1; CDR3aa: CASSLRLAGGTGELFF; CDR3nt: TGCGCCAGCAGCTTGAGGCTAGCGGGGGGCACCGGGGAGCTGTTTTTT
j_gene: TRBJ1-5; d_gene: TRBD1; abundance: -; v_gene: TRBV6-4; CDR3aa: CASSDSTQGNQPQHF; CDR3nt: TGTGCCAGCAGTGACTCGACACAGGGGAATCAGCCCCAGCATTTT
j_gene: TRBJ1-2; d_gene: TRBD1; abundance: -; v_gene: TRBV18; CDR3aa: CASSSGGQGFNYGYTF; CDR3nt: TGTGCCAGCTCATCCGGTGGACAGGGATTTAACTATGGCTACACCTTC
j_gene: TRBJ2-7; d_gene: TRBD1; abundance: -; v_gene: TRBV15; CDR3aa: CATSRRTGEHEQYF; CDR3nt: TGTGCCACCAGCAGAAGGACAGGGGAGCACGAGCAGTACTTC
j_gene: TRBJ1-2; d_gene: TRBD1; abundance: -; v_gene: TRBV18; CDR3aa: CASSPGTAQGGYTF; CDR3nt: TGTGCCAGCTCACCCGGGACAGCCCAGGGTGGCTACACCTTC
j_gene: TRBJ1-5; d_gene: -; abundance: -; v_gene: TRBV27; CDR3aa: CASSSGYQPQHF; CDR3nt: TGTGCCAGCAGTTCGGGGTATCAGCCCCAGCATTTT
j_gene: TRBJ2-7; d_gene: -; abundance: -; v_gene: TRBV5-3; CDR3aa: CARSHSGVAYEQYF; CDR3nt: TGTGCCAGAAGCCATTCCGGGGTGGCCTACGAGCAGTACTTC
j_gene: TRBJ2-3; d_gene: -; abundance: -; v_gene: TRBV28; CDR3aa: CASSSVGRTDTQYF; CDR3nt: TGTGCCAGCAGCTCGGTTGGCCGCACAGATACGCAGTATTTT
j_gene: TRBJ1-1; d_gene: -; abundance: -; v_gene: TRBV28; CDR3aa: CASSLWRGSGPGNTEAFF; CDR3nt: TGTGCCAGCAGTTTATGGAGGGGGTCGGGACCCGGGAACACTGAAGCTTTCTTT